The entry below describes one T cell receptor (beta chain). What it binds is not known. This entry belongs to a study of cytomegalovirus exposure and HLA in healthy donors. Overall study results and limits: The authors later found most CMV-associated TCR beta chains appeared HLA-restricted. Equally common other TCR beta chains were less clonally expanded than HLA-associated ones, a later analysis found.

The PCR employed 60 Vbeta primers together with 13 Jbeta primers. Profiling relied on immunoSEQ multiplex PCR, and the TCRdb table lists in-frame clones only, not all of them. The sample has roughly 170,000 clones, over 75% seen once; the top ten hold under 2%. The V gene's germline CDR1 is MNHEY and CDR2 SVGAGI. The CDR3 contains 14 residues. The V segment lost 6 bases and the J segment 0 bases; nucleotides outside the gene matches: 4. The sequence came from a woman younger than 45 in good health and CMV-seronegative. The chain couples TRBV6-5 to TRBJ1-1, with 7 positions matching TRBD1. The specimen sequenced was PBMCs. CDR3 bases: TGTGCCAGCAGACCCGGGACAGTGAACACTGAAGCTTTCTTT. Translating it yields CASRPGTVNTEAFF.